This T cell receptor beta chain was recorded in a study of cytomegalovirus exposure and HLA in healthy donors. Whereas donors were nominally healthy upon sampling, unrecorded immune exposures were probable. The V segment lost 4 bases and the J segment 1 base; nucleotides outside the gene matches: 5. The CDR3 is made up of 16 amino acids. Germline V gene sequence: CDR1 LNHDA, CDR2 SQIVND (reference sequence). With 60 Vbeta and 13 Jbeta primers, the PCR was carried out. Clones were sequenced by immunoSEQ multiplex PCR, and TCRdb holds only the in-frame ones, with some missing. The sample table sets out some 84,000 clones.

The chain uses TRBV19 and TRBJ2-2, with TRBD1 identical over 8 bases. Specimen: PBMCs. The receptor comes from a man in his fifties or sixties in good health and CMV-seronegative. For the CDR3, the DNA is TGTGCCAGTAGTACACCCGGGACAGGGAACACCGGGGAGCTGTTTTTT. The encoded protein is CASSTPGTGNTGELFF.